This passage covers 17 T cell receptor beta chains from one sample sequenced in a study of blood T cells in healthy people across ages. With a J-beta primer mix and a sample-barcoded 5' primer, a second PCR ran 7 to 11 cycles. MiXCR, applied by TCRdb to the 5' RACE reads, yields one record per CDR3 protein. The sample consists of about 730,000 distinct CDR3 sequences, approximately 39% of them appearing once. Sequencing was done on a sample of blood. The receptors derive from a woman aged 55-75 years in good health.

This clonotype occurred many times. The chain carries TRBV11-1 and TRBJ2-7; weak D call: TRBD2 (6 bases). The germline V gene has CDR1 SGHAT and CDR2 FQDESV (reference sequence). Trimming pared 4 bases from V and 9 bases from J, leaving 19 bases between. The CDR3 spans 14 residues. As DNA, the CDR3 is TGTGCCAGCAGCTCTCGCCGGGACTCCTATGGGCAGTACTTC. Protein: CASSSRRDSYGQYF. The full variable domain, in which reference TRBV11-1 and TRBJ2-7 provide the parts outside the CDR3, is EAEVAQSPRYKITEKSQAVAFWCDPISGHATLYWYRQILGQGPELLVQFQDESVVDDSQLPKDRFSAERLKGVDSTLKIQPAELGDSAMYLCASSSRRDSYGQYFGPGTRLTVT.

This clonotype was detected only a few times. The chain combines TRBV12-3 or TRBV12-4 with TRBJ2-1; either TRBD1 or TRBD2 may supply D (5 bases each). The CDR3 extends over 14 amino acids. V was cut by 5 bases and J by 6 bases, with 14 bases left in between. CDR3 bases: TGTGCCAGCAGTCCTCAAAGGGGACCCAATGAGCAGTTCTTC. It yields the protein CASSPQRGPNEQFF.

A single count supports this clonotype. A read error may produce the germline difference seen at one junction end. The gene calls are TRBV5-1 and TRBJ1-2; 8 nucleotides align to TRBD1. This CDR3 has 15 residues. Looked up from germline, CDR1 is SGHRS and CDR2 is YFSETQ. The CDR3 loop reads CASSLVTGGDYGHTF. The CDR3 DNA sequence: TGCGCCAGCAGCTTGGTAACAGGGGGAGACTATGGCCACACCTTC.

This clonotype was seen only a few times. The V and J genes are TRBV6-1 and TRBJ2-3, with 10 bases lining up with TRBD2. From germline, CDR1 is MNHNS and CDR2 SASEGT. This CDR3 has 17 amino acids. The ends lost 5 bases at V and 0 bases at J; junction bases unmatched: 8. In nucleotides, the CDR3 is TGTGCCAGCAGTCCCGGGACTAGCGCGCGAAGCACAGATACGCAGTATTTT. Protein: CASSPGTSARSTDTQYF.

This clonotype was counted a few times. The chain uses TRBV7-2 and TRBJ2-7, with 7 bases fitting TRBD2. This CDR3 has 14 residues. V shed 5 bases, J shed 4 bases, and the junction held 8 bases outside the gene matches. CDR1 is SGHTA and CDR2 is FQGNSA in the germline V gene. The CDR3 DNA reads as TGTGCCAGCAGCGCCCGGGAGGTGGATTACGAGCAGTACTTC. Translating gives CASSAREVDYEQYF.

This clonotype was recorded at least ten times. The V gene is TRBV20-1, the J gene TRBJ2-1; the match to TRBD2 covers 11 bases. Losses at the gene ends were 5 bases for V and 3 bases for J; bases not matched to a gene: 6. The CDR3 contains 15 residues. The germline V gene encodes CDR1 DFQATT and CDR2 SNEGSKA (reference sequence). The CDR3 here is CSAYRLAGSYNEQFF. The CDR3 nucleotides read TGCAGTGCTTATCGACTAGCGGGGAGCTACAATGAGCAGTTCTTC.

Ten or more counts support this clonotype. This chain connects TRBV12-3 or TRBV12-4 to TRBJ2-3; D possibly corresponds to TRBD1 (5 bases). This CDR3 is 15 amino acids long. Trimming pared 1 base from V and 0 bases from J, leaving 8 bases between. This chain's CDR3 is CASSLEAGSTDTQYF. The CDR3 nucleotides read TGTGCCAGCAGTTTAGAGGCAGGGAGCACAGATACGCAGTATTTT.

The genes are TRBV2 and TRBJ1-5, with a tentative D call TRBD1 (5 bases). V shed 3 bases and J shed 2 bases, with 8 bases lying between them. The germline V gene has CDR1 SNHLY and CDR2 FYNNEI. The CDR3 sequence is 14 residues long. CDR3: CASSDWDGNQPQHF. For the CDR3, the DNA is TGTGCCAGCAGTGATTGGGACGGCAATCAGCCCCAGCATTTT.

The chain employs TRBV6-4 and TRBJ1-2; D is undetermined. This CDR3 is 13 amino acids long. The V gene's germline CDR1 is MRHNA and CDR2 SNTAGT. V was trimmed by 0 bases and J by 2 bases, leaving 4 bases between them. The CDR3 spells CASSDSTNYGYTF. The DNA for the CDR3 is TGTGCCAGCAGTGACTCGACAAACTATGGCTACACCTTC.

About this clonotype itself: A much larger clone differs from this one at a single base, so this may be a read error. This sequence joins TRBV11-2 and TRBJ2-1, with unresolved D. Germline V CDR1 and CDR2: SGHAT, FQNNGV. This CDR3 is 11 amino acids long. CDR3 sequence (DNA): TGTGCCAGCGGCTTAGCCAGGGAGCAGTTCTTC. This sequence encodes CASGLAREQFF.

The chain combines TRBV28 with TRBJ2-5; D gene ambiguous. The V gene's germline CDR1 is MDHEN and CDR2 SYDVKM. The CDR3 spans 12 residues. V was cut by 4 bases and J by 5 bases, with 8 bases left in between. The CDR3 reads CASSSEVETQYF. The CDR3 DNA follows: TGTGCCAGCAGTTCCGAGGTGGAGACCCAGTACTTC.

The chain combines TRBV29-1 with TRBJ2-7, with D possibly matching TRBD1 (5 bases). CDR3 size: 12 residues. Looked up from germline, CDR1 is SQVTM and CDR2 is ANQGSEA. V was clipped by 2 bases and J by 5 bases, with 10 bases between them. This chain's CDR3 is CSVEIDSNEQYF. Written as DNA, the CDR3 is TGCAGCGTTGAAATAGACAGCAACGAGCAGTACTTC.

The chain carries TRBV5-1 and TRBJ1-1; tentatively, D is TRBD1 (6 bases). The germline V and J ends were trimmed by 1 base and 3 bases, with 10 bases remaining between them. The CDR3 extends over 14 amino acids. The germline gives CDR1 SGHRS, CDR2 YFSETQ. The CDR3 is CASSLRQGYTEAFF. Here the CDR3 DNA reads TGCGCCAGCAGCTTGAGGCAGGGGTACACTGAAGCTTTCTTT.

The rearrangement uses TRBV7-6 and TRBJ2-2, with TRBD1 matching over 9 bases. Looked up from germline, CDR1 is SGHVS and CDR2 is FNYEAQ. This CDR3 contains 15 residues. V lost 5 bases and J lost 6; bases outside the gene matches: 7. This chain's CDR3 is CASSRIGTGSGELFF. CDR3 DNA: TGTGCCAGCAGCCGCATCGGGACAGGGTCCGGGGAGCTGTTTTTT.

V and J are TRBV28 and TRBJ2-7; D is possibly TRBD1 (6 bases). This CDR3 comprises 13 residues. The germline CDR1 and CDR2 sequences are MDHEN and SYDVKM. The V end was cut by 6 bases, the J end by 4 bases, with 13 bases between. The CDR3 region is CASRGTYPYEQYF. The CDR3, as DNA: TGTGCCAGCAGGGGGACATACCCTTACGAGCAGTACTTC.

This chain links TRBV7-2 with TRBJ2-7; tentative D call: TRBD2 (7 bases). The J call is uncertain, as TRBJ2-5 better fits the DNA end. CDR3 length equals 16 residues. In germline, CDR1 is SGHTA, CDR2 FQGNSA. The CDR3 is CASSPRGAGTAETQYF. CDR3 nucleotides: TGTGCCAGCAGCCCCCGGGGGGCCGGTACGGCCGAGACCCAGTACTTC.

This clonotype was picked up many times. The CDR3 sequence: CASSSSRGDTQYF. The CDR3 bases are TGTGCCAGCAGCAGTTCCCGGGGTGATACGCAGTATTTT. This chain joins TRBV6-2 or TRBV6-3 and TRBJ2-3; D possibly corresponds to TRBD2 (5 bases). The germline V gene encodes CDR1 MNHEY and CDR2 SVGEGT. The CDR3 covers 13 residues. The V gene lost 6 bases and the J gene lost 6 bases, with 13 bases spanning the gap.